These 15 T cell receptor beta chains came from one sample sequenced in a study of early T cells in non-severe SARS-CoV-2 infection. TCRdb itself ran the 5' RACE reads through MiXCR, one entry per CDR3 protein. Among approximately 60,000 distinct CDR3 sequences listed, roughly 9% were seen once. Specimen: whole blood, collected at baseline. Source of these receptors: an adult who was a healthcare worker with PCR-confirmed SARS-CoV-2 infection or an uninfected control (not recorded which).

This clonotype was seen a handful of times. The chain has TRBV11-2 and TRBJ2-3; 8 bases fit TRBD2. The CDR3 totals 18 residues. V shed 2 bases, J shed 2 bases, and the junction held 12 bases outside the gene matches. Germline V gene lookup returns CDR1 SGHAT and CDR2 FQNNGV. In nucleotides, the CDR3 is TGTGCCAGCAGCTTATTTCGGGCTAGCGGGTTAGTCACAGATACGCAGTATTTT. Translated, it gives CASSLFRASGLVTDTQYF.

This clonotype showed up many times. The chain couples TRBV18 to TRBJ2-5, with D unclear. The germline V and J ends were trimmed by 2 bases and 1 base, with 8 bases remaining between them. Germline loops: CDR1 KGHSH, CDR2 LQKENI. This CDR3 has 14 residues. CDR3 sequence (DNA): TGTGCCAGCTCACCAGGTCTATTCCAAGAGACCCAGTACTTC. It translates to CASSPGLFQETQYF.

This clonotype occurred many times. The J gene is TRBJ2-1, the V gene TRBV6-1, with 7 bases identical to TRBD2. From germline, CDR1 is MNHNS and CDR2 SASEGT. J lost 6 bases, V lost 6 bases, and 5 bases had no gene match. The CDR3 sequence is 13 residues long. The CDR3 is CASSHGLVNEQFF. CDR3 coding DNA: TGTGCCAGCAGCCACGGACTAGTCAATGAGCAGTTCTTC.

In DNA form, the CDR3 reads TGTGCCAGCTCCAGGGGGCAGGAGGAGACCCAGTACTTC. Amino acids: CASSRGQEETQYF. The V and J genes are TRBV12-3 or TRBV12-4 and TRBJ2-5; 8 nucleotides line up with TRBD1. The trim removed 8 bases at V and 5 bases at J, leaving 7 bases unmatched. CDR3 length: 13 amino acids.

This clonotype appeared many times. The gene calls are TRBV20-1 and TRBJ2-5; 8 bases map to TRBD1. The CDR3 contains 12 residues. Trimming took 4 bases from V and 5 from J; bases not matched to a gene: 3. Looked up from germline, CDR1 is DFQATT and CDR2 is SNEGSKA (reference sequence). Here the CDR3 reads CSATDRVETQYF. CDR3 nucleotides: TGCAGTGCTACGGACAGGGTCGAGACCCAGTACTTC.

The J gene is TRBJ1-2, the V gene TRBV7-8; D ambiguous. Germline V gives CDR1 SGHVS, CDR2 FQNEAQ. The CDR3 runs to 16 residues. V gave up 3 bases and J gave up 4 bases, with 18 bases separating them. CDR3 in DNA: TGTGCCAGCAGCTTCCGCCGACTACCGGGGAGCTATGGCTACACCTTC. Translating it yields CASSFRRLPGSYGYTF. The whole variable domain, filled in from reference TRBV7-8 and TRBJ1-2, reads GAGVSQSPRYKVAKRGQDVALRCDPISGHVSLFWYQQALGQGPEFLTYFQNEAQLDKSGLPSDRFFAERPEGSVSTLKIQRTQQEDSAVYLCASSFRRLPGSYGYTFGSGTRLTVV.

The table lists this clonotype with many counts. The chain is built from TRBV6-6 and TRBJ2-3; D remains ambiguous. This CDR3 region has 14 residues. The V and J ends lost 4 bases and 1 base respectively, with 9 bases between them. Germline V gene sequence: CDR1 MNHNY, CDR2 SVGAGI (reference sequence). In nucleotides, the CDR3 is TGTGCCAGCAGTTCCCCCGGACGCACAGATACGCAGTATTTT. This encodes CASSSPGRTDTQYF.

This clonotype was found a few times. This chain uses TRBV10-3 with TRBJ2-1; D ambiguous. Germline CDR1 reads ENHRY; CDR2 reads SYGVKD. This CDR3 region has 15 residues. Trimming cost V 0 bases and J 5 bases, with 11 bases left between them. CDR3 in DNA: TGTGCCATCAGTGAGTCTGAAGCGATCCACAATGAGCAGTTCTTC. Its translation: CAISESEAIHNEQFF.

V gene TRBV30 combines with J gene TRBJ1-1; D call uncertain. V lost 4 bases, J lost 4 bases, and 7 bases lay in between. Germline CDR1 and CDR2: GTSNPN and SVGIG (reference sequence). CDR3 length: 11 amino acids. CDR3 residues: CAWNGFTEAFF. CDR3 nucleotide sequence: TGTGCCTGGAATGGATTCACTGAAGCTTTCTTT.

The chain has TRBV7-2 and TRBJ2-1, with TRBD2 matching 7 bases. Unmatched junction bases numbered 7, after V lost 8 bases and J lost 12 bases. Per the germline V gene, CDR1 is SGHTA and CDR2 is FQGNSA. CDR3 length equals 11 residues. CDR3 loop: CASRGEVLQFF. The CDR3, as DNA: TGTGCCAGCCGGGGGGAGGTTTTGCAGTTCTTC.

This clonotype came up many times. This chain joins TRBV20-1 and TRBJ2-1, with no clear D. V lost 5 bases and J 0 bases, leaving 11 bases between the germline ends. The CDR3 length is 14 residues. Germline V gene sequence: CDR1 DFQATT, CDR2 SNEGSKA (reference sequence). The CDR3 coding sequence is TGCAGTGCTTCTTCTACCACCTCCTACAATGAGCAGTTCTTC. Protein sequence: CSASSTTSYNEQFF.

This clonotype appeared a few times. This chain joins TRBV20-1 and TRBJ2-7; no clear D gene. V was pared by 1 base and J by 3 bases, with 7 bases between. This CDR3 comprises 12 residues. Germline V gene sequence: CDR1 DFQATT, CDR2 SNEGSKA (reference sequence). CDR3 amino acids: CSARGPSYEQYF. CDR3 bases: TGCAGTGCTAGAGGTCCCAGCTACGAGCAGTACTTC.

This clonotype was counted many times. The CDR3 nucleotides are TGTGCCAGCAGCTTAGGGGCAGGCCCGAATCAGCCCCAGCATTTT. Its translation: CASSLGAGPNQPQHF. This chain connects TRBV7-9 to TRBJ1-5; D not certain. The CDR3 runs 15 residues. From germline, CDR1 is SEHNR and CDR2 FQNEAQ (reference sequence). Trimming shortened V by 1 base and J by 4 bases, and 11 bases separated the two germline ends. Complete variable domain (other parts from reference TRBV7-9 and TRBJ1-5): DTGVSQNPRHKITKRGQNVTFRCDPISEHNRLYWYRQTLGQGPEFLTYFQNEAQLEKSRLLSDRFSAERPKGSFSTLEIQRTEQGDSAMYLCASSLGAGPNQPQHFGDGTRLSIL.

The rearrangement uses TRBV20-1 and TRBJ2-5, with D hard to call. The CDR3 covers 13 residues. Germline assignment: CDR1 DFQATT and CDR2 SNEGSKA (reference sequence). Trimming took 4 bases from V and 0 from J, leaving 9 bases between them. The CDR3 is CSATNPNQETQYF. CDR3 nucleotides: TGCAGTGCTACTAACCCCAACCAAGAGACCCAGTACTTC.

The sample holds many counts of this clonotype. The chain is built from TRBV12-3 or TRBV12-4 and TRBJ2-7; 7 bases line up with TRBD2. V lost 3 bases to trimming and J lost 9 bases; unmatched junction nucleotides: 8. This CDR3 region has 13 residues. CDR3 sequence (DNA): TGTGCCAGCAGTTTGGGGAGGGCCCCTGTGCAGTACTTC. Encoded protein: CASSLGRAPVQYF.